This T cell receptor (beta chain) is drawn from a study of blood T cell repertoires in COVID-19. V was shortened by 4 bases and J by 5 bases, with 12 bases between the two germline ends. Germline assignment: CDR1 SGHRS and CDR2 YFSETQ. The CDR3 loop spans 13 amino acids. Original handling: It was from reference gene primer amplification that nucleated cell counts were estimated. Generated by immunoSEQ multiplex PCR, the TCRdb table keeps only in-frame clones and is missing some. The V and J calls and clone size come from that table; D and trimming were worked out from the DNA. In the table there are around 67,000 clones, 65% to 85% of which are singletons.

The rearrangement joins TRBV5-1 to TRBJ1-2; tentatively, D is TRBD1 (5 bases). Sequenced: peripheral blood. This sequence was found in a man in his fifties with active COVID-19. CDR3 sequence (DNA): TGCGCCAGCAGCCCGGGACTCGAATATGGCTACACCTTC. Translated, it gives CASSPGLEYGYTF.